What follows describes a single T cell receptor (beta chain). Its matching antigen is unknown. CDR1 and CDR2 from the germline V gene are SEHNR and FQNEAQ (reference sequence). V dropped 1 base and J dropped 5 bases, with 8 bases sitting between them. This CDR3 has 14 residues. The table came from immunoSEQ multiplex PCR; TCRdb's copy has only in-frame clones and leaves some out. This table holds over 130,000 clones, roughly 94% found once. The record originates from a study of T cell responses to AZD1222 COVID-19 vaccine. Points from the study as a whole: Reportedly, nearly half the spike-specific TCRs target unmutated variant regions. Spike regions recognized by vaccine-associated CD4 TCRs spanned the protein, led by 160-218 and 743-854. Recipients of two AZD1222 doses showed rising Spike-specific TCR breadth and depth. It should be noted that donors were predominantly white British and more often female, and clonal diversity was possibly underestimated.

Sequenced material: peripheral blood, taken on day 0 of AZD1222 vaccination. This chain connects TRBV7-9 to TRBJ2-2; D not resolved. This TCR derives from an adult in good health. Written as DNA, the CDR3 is TGTGCCAGCAGCTTAGAACTGATGACCGGGGAGCTGTTTTTT. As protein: CASSLELMTGELFF. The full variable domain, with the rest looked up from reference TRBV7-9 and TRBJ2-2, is DTGVSQNPRHKITKRGQNVTFRCDPISEHNRLYWYRQTLGQGPEFLTYFQNEAQLEKSRLLSDRFSAERPKGSFSTLEIQRTEQGDSAMYLCASSLELMTGELFFGEGSRLTVL.